These 26 T cell receptor beta chains were all obtained from the same sample, sequenced in a study of early T cells in non-severe SARS-CoV-2 infection (dated by TCRdb to the early 2020s). Libraries were made using 5' RACE. The sequencer was a NextSeq 500. The raw public reads went through TCRdb reprocessing: fastp at Q25, MiXCR clone calling, in-frame beta chains kept. Each CDR3 protein appears once, grouped with its most common genes and DNA. Recorded for this sample are around 57,000 distinct CDR3 sequences; approximately 10% of them occurred a single time. In total, the top ten clones hold 1.5% to 2% of the sample. Sequenced material: whole blood. These receptors came from an adult who was a healthcare worker with PCR-confirmed SARS-CoV-2 infection or an uninfected control (not recorded which).

This clonotype occurred many times. The rearrangement joins TRBV30 to TRBJ2-3, with 7 nucleotides matching TRBD1. V dropped 2 bases and J dropped 4; count of bases not matched to a gene: 6. The CDR3 spans 14 residues. Looked up from germline, CDR1 is GTSNPN and CDR2 is SVGIG (reference sequence). Written as DNA, the CDR3 is TGTGCCTGGAGTACTCGACAGGGCGCAGATACGCAGTATTTT. Translation: CAWSTRQGADTQYF.

This clonotype showed up many times. The V call is TRBV6-6, the J call TRBJ2-5, with TRBD2 identical over 12 bases. The ends lost 6 bases at V and 5 bases at J; junction bases unmatched: 7. This CDR3 spans 15 amino acids. From germline, CDR1 is MNHNY and CDR2 SVGAGI (reference sequence). CDR3 protein: CASRHLAGGLETQYF. The CDR3 DNA follows: TGTGCCAGCAGGCATCTAGCGGGGGGGCTGGAGACCCAGTACTTC.

This clonotype was counted many times. The chain combines TRBV12-3 or TRBV12-4 with TRBJ2-7; tentatively, D is TRBD1 (5 bases). The CDR3 covers 15 residues. Trimming cost V 5 bases and J 5 bases, with 19 bases left between them. CDR3 region: CASSTLGATPHEQYF. In DNA form, the CDR3 reads TGTGCCAGCAGTACCCTAGGGGCCACGCCCCACGAGCAGTACTTC.

Ten or more counts support this clonotype. The rearrangement joins TRBV6-5 to TRBJ2-6, with D perhaps matching TRBD1 (6 bases). The CDR3 has 15 residues. Trimming cost V 5 bases and J 0 bases, with 8 bases left between them. CDR1 and CDR2 from the germline V gene are MNHEY and SVGAGI. CDR3 in DNA: TGTGCCAGCAGTCTACAGGGCTCTGGGGCCAACGTCCTGACTTTC. Its protein product is CASSLQGSGANVLTF.

The table lists this clonotype with many counts. V usage is TRBV2 and J usage is TRBJ2-7, with D possibly matching TRBD1 (6 bases). V was cut by 3 bases and J by 6 bases, with 24 bases left in between. Germline lookup yields CDR1 SNHLY and CDR2 FYNNEI. This CDR3 region has 17 residues. CDR3 sequence: CASSDDLDRNGPTEQYF. The CDR3 DNA reads as TGTGCCAGCAGTGATGACCTCGACAGGAACGGGCCAACCGAGCAGTACTTC.

In this sample, this clonotype turned up many times. The chain couples TRBV29-1 to TRBJ2-2, with D uncertain. Germline loops: CDR1 SQVTM, CDR2 ANQGSEA. Trimming took off 7 bases at V and 1 base at J, with 7 bases between the two ends. The CDR3 is 12 amino acids. CDR3 coding DNA: TGCAGCGCACAAGAGAACACCGGGGAGCTGTTTTTT. Translated, it gives CSAQENTGELFF.

This clonotype has ten or more counts. The gene calls are TRBV7-9 and TRBJ1-1, with D possibly being TRBD1 (6 bases). This CDR3 comprises 16 residues. CDR1 and CDR2 (germline): SEHNR, FQNEAQ (reference sequence). The germline V and J ends were trimmed by 3 bases and 0 bases, with 14 bases remaining between them. The CDR3 region has the DNA TGTGCCAGCAGCTTTCCGACAGGAGGGATGAACACTGAAGCTTTCTTT. Translation gives CASSFPTGGMNTEAFF. Looking up the rest from reference TRBV7-9 and TRBJ1-1 gives the full variable domain: DTGVSQNPRHKITKRGQNVTFRCDPISEHNRLYWYRQTLGQGPEFLTYFQNEAQLEKSRLLSDRFSAERPKGSFSTLEIQRTEQGDSAMYLCASSFPTGGMNTEAFFGQGTRLTVV.

This clonotype was recorded many times. V gene TRBV6-5 combines with J gene TRBJ1-2; D possibly corresponds to TRBD1 (6 bases). CDR3 length equals 15 residues. Germline CDR1 is MNHEY and CDR2 is SVGAGI. Trimming shortened V by 0 bases and J by 8 bases, and 16 bases separated the two germline ends. For the CDR3, the DNA is TGTGCCAGCAGTTACTCGCCGGGACACCTCGGAGGCTACACCTTC. It is translated as CASSYSPGHLGGYTF.

At least ten counts were recorded for this clonotype. The rearrangement links TRBV6-6 to TRBJ1-2; TRBD1 might be the D (5 bases). V shed 6 bases and J shed 6 bases, with 17 bases lying between them. This CDR3 has 14 amino acids. Germline V gene sequence: CDR1 MNHNY, CDR2 SVGAGI (reference sequence). In nucleotides, the CDR3 is TGTGCCAGCAGCCTTATGGGGGAAAGGAATGGCTACACCTTC. Its protein product is CASSLMGERNGYTF.

This clonotype was seen a handful of times. This rearrangement joins TRBV29-1 to TRBJ2-2; no reliable D call. V dropped 7 bases and J dropped 0 bases, with 6 bases sitting between them. Germline CDR1 and CDR2: SQVTM and ANQGSEA. The CDR3 loop spans 12 amino acids. The CDR3 here is CSGLANTGELFF. The CDR3 region has the DNA TGCAGCGGGTTAGCGAACACCGGGGAGCTGTTTTTT.

At least ten counts were recorded for this clonotype. The rearrangement joins TRBV7-8 to TRBJ1-2; a weak D match, TRBD1 (5 bases). Germline CDR1 and CDR2: SGHVS and FQNEAQ. The CDR3 extends over 13 amino acids. With 5 bases removed from V and 4 bases from J, the gap between germline ends came to 11 bases. The CDR3 loop is CASSPSDIYGYTF. The CDR3 nucleotides are TGTGCCAGCAGCCCATCGGACATCTATGGCTACACCTTC.

V is TRBV18 and J is TRBJ1-1; maybe TRBD1 (5 bases). The CDR3 length is 15 residues. The V end lost 4 bases, the J end lost 1 base, and 13 bases lay between the germline ends. CDR1 is KGHSH and CDR2 is LQKENI in the germline V gene. CDR3 protein: CASSRDSTKNTEAFF. CDR3 bases: TGTGCCAGCTCACGAGACAGTACCAAGAACACTGAAGCTTTCTTT.

The sample holds many counts of this clonotype. The junction differs from germline at one of its ends, possibly a read error. CDR3 region: CASSPISENTIYF. CDR3 DNA: TGTGCCAGCAGCCCGATCTCTGAAAACACCATATATTTT. The chain couples TRBV12-3 or TRBV12-4 to TRBJ1-3, with D unresolved. This CDR3 region has 13 residues.

V and J are TRBV10-1 and TRBJ2-5, with 13 bases matching TRBD2. This CDR3 has 16 amino acids. The germline V gene encodes CDR1 WNHNN and CDR2 SYGVQD (reference sequence). Unmatched junction bases numbered 3, after V lost 3 bases and J lost 2 bases. The CDR3 reads CASSDATSGGQETQYF. In DNA, the CDR3 is TGCGCCAGCAGTGATGCGACTAGCGGGGGGCAAGAGACCCAGTACTTC.

This clonotype was seen ten or more times. V is TRBV7-6 and J is TRBJ2-5; D is perhaps TRBD2 (5 bases). V was shortened by 2 bases and J by 4 bases, with 14 bases between the two germline ends. This CDR3 contains 15 residues. Germline V lookup: CDR1 SGHVS, CDR2 FNYEAQ. The CDR3 here is CASSLRPRGIETQYF. For the CDR3, the DNA is TGTGCCAGCAGCTTACGGCCCCGAGGGATAGAGACCCAGTACTTC.

CDR3 sequence: CASSLSNYEQYF. The CDR3 coding sequence is TGTGCCAGCAGCCTATCTAACTACGAGCAGTACTTC. The chain is built from TRBV7-9 and TRBJ2-7; D remains ambiguous. The CDR3 is made up of 12 amino acids. Trimming removed 5 bases from V and 3 bases from J, with 8 bases in between. Germline CDR1 is SEHNR and CDR2 is FQNEAQ (reference sequence). Filled out from reference TRBV7-9 and TRBJ2-7, the complete variable domain reads DTGVSQNPRHKITKRGQNVTFRCDPISEHNRLYWYRQTLGQGPEFLTYFQNEAQLEKSRLLSDRFSAERPKGSFSTLEIQRTEQGDSAMYLCASSLSNYEQYFGPGTRLTVT.

The chain employs TRBV11-2 and TRBJ1-6; D remains ambiguous. The ends were cut back, 7 bases at V and 5 bases at J, with 15 bases in the middle. This CDR3 comprises 15 residues. The germline V gene has CDR1 SGHAT and CDR2 FQNNGV. DNA of the CDR3: TGTGCCAGCAACCTGAGAGGGTACAATAATTCACCCCTCCACTTT. Its protein is CASNLRGYNNSPLHF. The full variable domain, rest sourced from reference TRBV11-2 and TRBJ1-6, is EAGVAQSPRYKIIEKRQSVAFWCNPISGHATLYWYQQILGQGPKLLIQFQNNGVVDDSQLPKDRFSAERLKGVDSTLKIQPAKLEDSAVYLCASNLRGYNNSPLHFGNGTRLTVT.

This clonotype was found many times. This chain connects TRBV20-1 to TRBJ1-1; D may be TRBD1 (5 bases). The V end was cut by 6 bases, the J end by 3 bases, with 14 bases between. Germline assignment: CDR1 DFQATT and CDR2 SNEGSKA (reference sequence). This CDR3 comprises 13 residues. DNA for the CDR3: TGCAGTGCGGCCTTTGACAGAGACACTGAAGCTTTCTTT. Translation: CSAAFDRDTEAFF.

The chain has TRBV29-1 and TRBJ2-4; tentatively, D is TRBD2 (6 bases). Per germline, CDR1 SQVTM and CDR2 ANQGSEA. CDR3 size: 15 residues. The V end lost 1 base, the J end lost 0 bases, and 10 bases lay between the germline ends. In DNA form, the CDR3 reads TGCAGCGTTGAAGGGGGGGTCGAAGCCAAAAACATTCAGTACTTC. It yields the protein CSVEGGVEAKNIQYF.

This clonotype was counted many times. CDR3 sequence: CASSLGWVLYGYTF. The DNA for the CDR3 is TGCGCCAGCAGCTTGGGCTGGGTTCTATATGGCTACACCTTC. The chain uses TRBV5-1 and TRBJ1-2; D gene uncertain. The CDR3 length is 14 residues. The germline CDR1 and CDR2 sequences are SGHRS and YFSETQ. The V gene lost 0 bases and the J gene lost 5 bases, with 11 bases spanning the gap.

This clonotype has at least ten counts. The V gene is TRBV11-2, the J gene TRBJ2-1; D not resolved. Germline assignment: CDR1 SGHAT and CDR2 FQNNGV. CDR3 length: 15 residues. V lost 5 bases to trimming and J lost 9 bases, with 20 bases between them. DNA of the CDR3: TGTGCCAGCAGCGCACTCGGGCCTCTATCTGGTGAGCAGTTCTTC. It translates to CASSALGPLSGEQFF.

This clonotype came up a few times. The chain recombines TRBV29-1 with TRBJ2-2, with 9 bases identical to TRBD1. Trimming at V came to 3 bases and at J to 5 bases, leaving 7 bases not matched to a gene. Germline loops: CDR1 SQVTM, CDR2 ANQGSEA. CDR3 size: 15 residues. CDR3 region: CSVDTGGDGTGELFF. In DNA, the CDR3 is TGCAGCGTTGACACAGGGGGCGACGGTACCGGGGAGCTGTTTTTT.

This clonotype came up once. CDR3 loop: CASSKGVNTEAFF. In DNA form, the CDR3 reads TGTGCCAGCAGCAAGGGTGTCAACACTGAAGCTTTCTTT. This chain links TRBV27 with TRBJ1-1; D remains unclear. The CDR3 totals 13 residues. Germline assignment: CDR1 MNHEY and CDR2 SMNVEV (reference sequence). Trimming cost V 6 bases and J 2 bases, with 10 bases left between them.

This clonotype was detected only a few times. The chain is built from TRBV6-6 and TRBJ2-7, with TRBD1 matching 10 bases. Germline trimming cut 7 bases from V and 3 bases from J; bases unmatched to any gene: 6. The CDR3 loop spans 14 amino acids. Germline V CDR1 and CDR2: MNHNY, SVGAGI (reference sequence). This CDR3 is CASTRGTGDYEQYF. The CDR3 DNA reads TGTGCCAGCACCAGAGGGACAGGGGACTACGAGCAGTACTTC.

The V gene is TRBV19, the J gene TRBJ2-7; no clear D gene. The CDR3 has 13 residues. V was clipped by 5 bases and J by 3 bases, with 11 bases between them. Germline-derived CDR1 and CDR2 are LNHDA and SQIVND (reference sequence). The CDR3 region is CASSGSSYYEQYF. The CDR3 nucleotides read TGTGCCAGTAGTGGTTCGAGCTACTACGAGCAGTACTTC.

In its sample, this clonotype was seen a few times. V and J are TRBV9 and TRBJ1-6, with 9 positions matching TRBD1. Per germline, CDR1 SGDLS and CDR2 YYNGEE. The CDR3 is made up of 15 amino acids. V gave up 4 bases and J gave up 7 bases; unmatched junction bases: 6. The CDR3 nucleotides are TGTGCCAGCAGCCCATCCGACAGGGGGAATTCACCCCTCCACTTT. As protein: CASSPSDRGNSPLHF.